The clone carrying this TCR beta chain was detected only once. The data belong to a study of T cells in Graves' hyperthyroidism and ophthalmopathy. Over 18 months, lack of ophthalmopathy progression marked Graves' hyperthyroidism as stable. The germline V gene has CDR1 SGHDT and CDR2 YYEEEE. Deletions cut 0 bases from V and 2 bases from J, with 16 bases between. There are 17 residues in the CDR3. Authors of the study amplified TCR beta CDR3 regions from RNA transcripts. The TCR CDR3 was amplified in a first-round RT-PCR using the HTBI primer set. TCRdb independently ran MiXCR on the multiplex PCR reads; one entry per CDR3 protein. This table holds about 210,000 distinct CDR3 sequences, roughly 18% found once.

The chain uses TRBV5-6 and TRBJ2-3, with D perhaps matching TRBD2 (7 bases). The source of this sequence is a man in his forties or fifties with Graves' hyperthyroidism. The specimen sequenced was blood. CDR3 sequence: CASSLGGGLTNTDTQYF. CDR3 nucleotide sequence: TGTGCCAGCAGCTTGGGGGGGGGGCTAACTAACACAGATACGCAGTATTTT.